The 10 T cell receptor beta chains below come from one sample, sequenced in a study of radiotherapy plus CTLA-4 blockade in lung cancer. Only in-frame clones appear in the TCRdb table, and some are missing; sequencing was by immunoSEQ multiplex PCR. Of roughly 120,000 clones in the sample, roughly four fifths are singletons; the top ten hold about 3.5%. Specimen: peripheral blood, collected from a patient treated with radiotherapy plus ipilimumab. The receptors derive from a human donor with non-small cell lung cancer that progressed on radiotherapy plus ipilimumab. Some clones in this sample may be carry-over from other donors' samples.

CDR3 loop: CASSFGSPLHF. In nucleotides, the CDR3 is TGTGCCAGCAGTTTTGGTTCACCCCTCCACTTT. J is TRBJ1-6 and V is TRBV28; D gene unclear. Germline values: CDR1 MDHEN, CDR2 SYDVKM. V dropped 3 bases and J dropped 9 bases, with 3 bases sitting between them. This CDR3 is built from 11 residues. The whole variable domain, filled in from reference TRBV28 and TRBJ1-6, reads DVKVTQSSRYLVKRTGEKVFLECVQDMDHENMFWYRQDPGLGLRLIYFSYDVKMKEKGDIPEGYSVSREKKERFSLILESASTNQTSMYLCASSFGSPLHFGNGTRLTVT.

V gene TRBV7-3 combines with J gene TRBJ2-3; 11 nucleotides align to TRBD1. V was pared by 2 bases and J by 1 base, with 8 bases of the junction left unmatched. Looked up from germline, CDR1 is SGHTA and CDR2 is FQGTGA. The CDR3 sequence is 18 residues long. The CDR3 reads CASSLLQGQGAGTDTQYF. CDR3 nucleotide sequence: TGTGCCAGCAGCTTACTCCAAGGACAGGGGGCCGGCACAGATACGCAGTATTTT.

The chain joins TRBV5-1 to TRBJ2-7; TRBD2 matches 9 bases. Per the germline V gene, CDR1 is SGHRS and CDR2 is YFSETQ. The V segment lost 0 bases and the J segment 4 bases; nucleotides outside the gene matches: 5. CDR3 length: 15 amino acids. CDR3 sequence (DNA): TGCGCCAGCAGCTTGGAGGGTAGCGGGGGATACGAGCAGTACTTC. Protein: CASSLEGSGGYEQYF.

This clone has only one observation. The V and J genes are TRBV5-6 and TRBJ1-1; D gene ambiguous. Germline CDR1 and CDR2: SGHDT and YYEEEE. Trimming shortened V by 4 bases and J by 2 bases, and 15 bases separated the two germline ends. The CDR3 runs 15 residues. The CDR3 loop reads CASSVTGSENTEAFF. The DNA of the CDR3 is TGTGCCAGCAGCGTCACCGGGTCAGAAAACACTGAAGCTTTCTTT.

The chain uses TRBV12-2 and TRBJ2-7. TRBV12-2 is a pseudogene locus. The CDR3 spans 16 residues. In nucleotides, the CDR3 is TGTGCAAGTCGCTTAGTAGGGGCCCAGGAGGCCTACGAGCAGTACTTC. It yields the protein CASRLVGAQEAYEQYF.

A few counts support this clone. The chain recombines TRBV10-3 with TRBJ2-3; 9 bases fit TRBD1. Germline V gives CDR1 ENHRY, CDR2 SYGVKD. The CDR3 is 16 residues long. With V trimmed by 0 bases and J by 2 bases, 3 bases remained unmatched. DNA of the CDR3: TGTGCCATCAGTGAGTCGAGGGACAGGGTCACAGATACGCAGTATTTT. Protein product: CAISESRDRVTDTQYF.

The chain joins TRBV25-1 to TRBJ2-5; tentative D call: TRBD1 (6 bases). The CDR3 loop spans 16 amino acids. In germline, CDR1 is MGHDK, CDR2 SYGVNS. The germline V and J ends were trimmed by 4 bases and 9 bases, with 24 bases remaining between them. CDR3 sequence reads: CASSAPGHLNARAQYF. Written as DNA, the CDR3 is TGTGCCAGCAGTGCCCCGGGACACCTAAACGCGAGGGCCCAGTACTTC.

The chain couples TRBV9 to TRBJ1-1; D remains ambiguous. Per the germline V gene, CDR1 is SGDLS and CDR2 is YYNGEE. There are 13 residues in the CDR3. Trimming removed 0 bases from V and 5 bases from J, with 8 bases in between. The chain's CDR3 is CASSVDEGTEAFF. CDR3 DNA sequence: TGTGCCAGCAGCGTAGATGAAGGAACTGAAGCTTTCTTT.

The rearrangement uses TRBV21-1 and TRBJ2-7; the listed D gene, TRBD1, was not tested against the DNA. TRBV21-1 is a pseudogene segment. This CDR3 is 14 amino acids long. The chain's CDR3 is CASSKETGPYEQYF. In DNA form, the CDR3 reads TGTGCCAGCAGCAAAGAAACAGGGCCCTACGAGCAGTACTTC.

This chain connects TRBV6-5 to TRBJ2-6, with TRBD1 matching 7 bases. V lost 6 bases to trimming and J lost 2 bases; unmatched junction nucleotides: 4. The CDR3 sequence is 15 residues long. The germline V gene encodes CDR1 MNHEY and CDR2 SVGAGI. The CDR3 loop is CASSYRGTGANVLTF. CDR3 bases: TGTGCCAGCAGCTACAGGGGAACTGGGGCCAACGTCCTGACTTTC.